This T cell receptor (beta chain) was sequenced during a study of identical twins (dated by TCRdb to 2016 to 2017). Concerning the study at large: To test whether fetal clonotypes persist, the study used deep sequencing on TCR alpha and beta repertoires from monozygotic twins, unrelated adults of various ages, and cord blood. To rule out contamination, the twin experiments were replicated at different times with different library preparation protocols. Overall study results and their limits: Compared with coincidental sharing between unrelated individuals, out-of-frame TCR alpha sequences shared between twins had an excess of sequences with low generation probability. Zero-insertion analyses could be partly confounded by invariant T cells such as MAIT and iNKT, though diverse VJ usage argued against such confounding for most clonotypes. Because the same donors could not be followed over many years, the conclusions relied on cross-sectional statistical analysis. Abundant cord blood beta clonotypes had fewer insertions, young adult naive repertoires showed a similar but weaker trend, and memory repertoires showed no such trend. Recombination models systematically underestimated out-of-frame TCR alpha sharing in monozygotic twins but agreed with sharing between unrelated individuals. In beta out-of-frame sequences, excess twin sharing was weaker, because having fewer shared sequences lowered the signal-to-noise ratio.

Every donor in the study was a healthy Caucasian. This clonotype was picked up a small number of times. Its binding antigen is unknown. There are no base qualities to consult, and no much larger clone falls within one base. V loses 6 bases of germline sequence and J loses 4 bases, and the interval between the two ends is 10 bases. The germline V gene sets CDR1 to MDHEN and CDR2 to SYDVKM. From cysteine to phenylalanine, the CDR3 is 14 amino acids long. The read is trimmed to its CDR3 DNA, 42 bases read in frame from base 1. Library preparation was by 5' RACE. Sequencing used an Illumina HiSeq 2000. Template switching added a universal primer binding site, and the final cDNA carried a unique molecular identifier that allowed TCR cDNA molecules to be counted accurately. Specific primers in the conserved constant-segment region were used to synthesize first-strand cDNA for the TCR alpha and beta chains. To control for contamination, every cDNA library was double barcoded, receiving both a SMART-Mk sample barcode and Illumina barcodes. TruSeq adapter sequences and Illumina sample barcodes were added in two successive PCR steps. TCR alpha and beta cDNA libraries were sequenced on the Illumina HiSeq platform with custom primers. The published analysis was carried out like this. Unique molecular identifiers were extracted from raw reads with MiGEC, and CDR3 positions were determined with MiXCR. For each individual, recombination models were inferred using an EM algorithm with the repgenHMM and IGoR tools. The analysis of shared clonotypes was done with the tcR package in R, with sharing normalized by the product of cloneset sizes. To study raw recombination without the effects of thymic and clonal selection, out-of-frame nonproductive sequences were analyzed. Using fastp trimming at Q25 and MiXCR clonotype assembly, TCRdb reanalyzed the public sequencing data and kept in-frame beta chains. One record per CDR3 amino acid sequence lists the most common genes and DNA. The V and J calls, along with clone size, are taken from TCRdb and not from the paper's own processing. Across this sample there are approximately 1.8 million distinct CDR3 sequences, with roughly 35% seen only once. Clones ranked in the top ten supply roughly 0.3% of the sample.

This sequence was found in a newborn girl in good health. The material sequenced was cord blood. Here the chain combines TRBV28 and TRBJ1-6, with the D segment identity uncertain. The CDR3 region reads CASSQHMYNSPLHF. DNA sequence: TGTGCCAGCAGCCAGCACATGTATAATTCACCCCTCCACTTT.